Listed here are 20 T cell receptor beta chains from one sample, sequenced in a study of T cells in Graves' hyperthyroidism and ophthalmopathy. Amplification of TCR beta CDR3 regions used RNA as the template. The HTBI primer set served for first-round RT-PCR of the TCR CDR3. TCRdb re-called the multiplex PCR reads with MiXCR, one entry per CDR3 protein. Counted here are more than 450,000 distinct CDR3 sequences, 20% occurring once; the ten biggest clones make up approximately 50%. What was sequenced was blood. Receptors were obtained from a middle-aged man with Graves' ophthalmopathy.

This clonotype was counted between two and nine times. CDR3 region: CATSGSGPEERETQYF. The CDR3, as DNA: TGTGCCACCAGCGGATCGGGGCCGGAGGAGAGGGAGACCCAGTACTTC. V gene TRBV24-1 combines with J gene TRBJ2-5; perhaps D is TRBD1 or TRBD2 (5 bases each). V lost 7 bases to trimming and J lost 5 bases, with 22 bases between them. The CDR3 has 16 residues. The germline V gene encodes CDR1 KGHDR and CDR2 SFDVKD.

In DNA, the CDR3 is TGTGCCAGCAGCTTGGAACGGGGGTCGTGGGGGGATACGCAGTATTTT. Protein product: CASSLERGSWGDTQYF. The chain employs TRBV5-6 and TRBJ2-3, with TRBD2 as a possible D gene (6 bases). V dropped 0 bases and J dropped 6 bases, with 17 bases sitting between them. The CDR3 is made up of 16 amino acids. CDR1 is SGHDT, CDR2 YYEEEE, per germline.

There are many counts of this clonotype. The chain has TRBV30 and TRBJ1-1, with TRBD1 matching over 7 bases. CDR1 GTSNPN and CDR2 SVGIG come from the germline V gene (reference sequence). The junction had 11 bases not matched to a gene; V was cut back by 6 bases and J by 10 bases. The CDR3 runs 12 residues. For the CDR3, the DNA is TGTGCCTGTGACAGGGAATCCTCGGTAGCTTTCTTT. It specifies CACDRESSVAFF. The full variable domain, its missing parts supplied by reference TRBV30 and TRBJ1-1, is SQTIHQWPATLVQPVGSPLSLECTVEGTSNPNLYWYRQAAGRGLQLLFYSVGIGQISSEVPQNLSASRPQDRQFILSSKKLLLSDSGFYLCACDRESSVAFFGQGTRLTVV.

The chain recombines TRBV5-1 with TRBJ2-1; 10 bases are shared with TRBD1. The CDR3 consists of 19 residues. The germline V gene encodes CDR1 SGHRS and CDR2 YFSETQ. After removal of 3 bases from V and 4 bases from J, the junction contained 16 bases not matched to a gene. In DNA, the CDR3 is TGCGCCAGCAGCTCACCGGGACAGGGGACCTCCGGGTCATACAATGAGCAGTTCTTC. It codes for CASSSPGQGTSGSYNEQFF.

Regarding this clonotype: A read error may explain this, as a much larger clone is one base away. The chain joins TRBV7-2 to TRBJ2-5; TRBD2 aligns across 10 bases. This CDR3 spans 16 amino acids. Looked up from germline, CDR1 is SGHTA and CDR2 is FQGNSA. The CDR3 sequence is CASSRGVAGGGETQCF. In nucleotides, the CDR3 is TGTGCCAGCAGCCGCGGGGTAGCGGGAGGAGGAGAGACCCAGTGCTTC. The full variable domain, in which reference TRBV7-2 and TRBJ2-5 provide the parts outside the CDR3, is GAGVSQSPSNKVTEKGKDVELRCDPISGHTALYWYRQSLGQGLEFLIYFQGNSAPDKSGLPSDRFSAERTGGSVSTLTIQRTQQEDSAVYLCASSRGVAGGGETQCFGPGTRLLVL.

The V call is TRBV7-9, the J call TRBJ2-1; D gene uncertain. Germline CDR1 is SEHNR and CDR2 is FQNEAQ (reference sequence). The germline V and J ends were trimmed by 1 base and 9 bases, with 4 bases remaining between them. CDR3 length equals 11 residues. The CDR3: CASSLVTEQFF. The CDR3 DNA sequence: TGTGCCAGCAGCTTAGTAACTGAGCAGTTCTTC.

V is TRBV20-1 and J is TRBJ1-4, with a tentative D call TRBD1 (6 bases). The V end lost 3 bases, the J end lost 8 bases, and 13 bases lay between the germline ends. This CDR3 is 13 amino acids long. CDR1 DFQATT and CDR2 SNEGSKA come from the germline V gene (reference sequence). The chain's CDR3 is CSARGQEGEKLFF. CDR3 nucleotide sequence: TGCAGTGCTAGGGGACAAGAGGGAGAAAAACTGTTTTTT.

This clonotype was seen a few times. The chain links TRBV20-1 to TRBJ2-2; D may correspond to TRBD1 or TRBD2 (7 bases each). Germline V gene lookup returns CDR1 DFQATT and CDR2 SNEGSKA (reference sequence). The CDR3 totals 14 residues. Trimming removed 6 bases from V and 10 bases from J, with 21 bases in between. CDR3 bases: TGCAGTGCATGGGGTGGCAGGGGGGGGTCGGAGCTGTTTTTT. Protein: CSAWGGRGGSELFF.

This clonotype was found many times. The V and J genes are TRBV18 and TRBJ2-3, with D possibly being TRBD1 (6 bases). CDR1 is KGHSH, CDR2 LQKENI, per germline. The CDR3 contains 15 residues. Trimming stripped 1 base from V and 4 bases from J, with 12 bases between. The DNA of the CDR3 is TGTGCCAGCTCACCACTGGGACATATGGCAGATACGCAGTATTTT. Residues: CASSPLGHMADTQYF.

This clonotype was seen more than once but under ten times. The chain has TRBV5-1 and TRBJ1-4, with D perhaps matching TRBD1 (5 bases). Trimming pared 4 bases from V and 3 bases from J, leaving 10 bases between. CDR3 length: 14 amino acids. Germline CDR1 SGHRS, CDR2 YFSETQ. CDR3 nucleotides: TGCGCCAGCAGCGAACAGGCTTCTAATGAAAAACTGTTTTTT. Its translation: CASSEQASNEKLFF.

A note on this clonotype: A single base separates this from a much larger clone, so it may be a read error. The chain has TRBV11-3 and TRBJ2-2; unclear D gene. CDR3 length equals 13 residues. The germline CDR1 and CDR2 sequences are SGHNT and YENEEA. Trimming removed 4 bases from V and 4 bases from J, with 7 bases in between. The CDR3 DNA is TGTGCCAGCAGCTCTACCCTCACCGGGGAGCTGTTTTTT. Translating gives CASSSTLTGELFF.

This clonotype was observed a few times. The genes are TRBV12-3 or TRBV12-4 and TRBJ2-7, with TRBD2 matching 10 bases. This CDR3 has 15 residues. J was trimmed by 4 bases and V by 3 bases; bases with no gene match: 6. The CDR3 loop is CASSLASSGGYEQYF. CDR3 coding DNA: TGTGCCAGCAGTTTGGCATCTAGCGGGGGTTACGAGCAGTACTTC.

The chain has TRBV5-5 and TRBJ2-1; 8 bases agree with TRBD2. This CDR3 spans 14 amino acids. Germline CDR1 is SGHKS and CDR2 is YYEKEE (reference sequence). V was pared by 3 bases and J by 7 bases, with 6 bases of the junction left unmatched. CDR3 nucleotides: TGTGCCAGCAGCTCCCTAGCGGGCCCAAATGAGCAGTTCTTC. Translating it yields CASSSLAGPNEQFF.

V usage is TRBV29-1 and J usage is TRBJ2-3, with D hard to call. Germline assignment: CDR1 SQVTM and CDR2 ANQGSEA. V was shortened by 7 bases and J by 11 bases, with 16 bases between the two germline ends. This CDR3 is 11 amino acids long. The CDR3 coding sequence is TGCAGCGCCCAGGCGTTGGGCAGGCAGTATTTT. Translated, it gives CSAQALGRQYF.

This clonotype was picked up a small number of times. This chain links TRBV12-5 with TRBJ1-1, with D maybe TRBD1 (5 bases). The CDR3 sequence is 14 residues long. The V end lost 6 bases, the J end lost 4 bases, and 15 bases lay between the germline ends. CDR1 LGHNT and CDR2 FRNRAP come from the germline V gene. The chain's CDR3 is CASGLTVVGTEAFF. The CDR3 DNA sequence: TGTGCTAGTGGCCTGACAGTGGTGGGCACTGAAGCTTTCTTT.

In its sample, this clonotype was seen many times. The chain recombines TRBV7-2 with TRBJ1-2; tentative D call: TRBD1 (5 bases). The CDR3 is 14 amino acids. Germline values: CDR1 SGHTA, CDR2 FQGNSA. V was trimmed by 5 bases and J by 3 bases, leaving 13 bases between them. The CDR3 DNA follows: TGTGCCAGCAGCCCACAAGGGGATGACTATGGCTACACCTTC. Its protein product is CASSPQGDDYGYTF.

This chain uses TRBV7-3 with TRBJ2-1; D possibly uses TRBD1 or TRBD2 (5 bases each). The CDR3 is 13 residues long. Germline V gene sequence: CDR1 SGHTA, CDR2 FQGTGA. V lost 3 bases, J lost 6 bases, and 9 bases lay in between. CDR3 in amino acids: CASSFTRGNEQFF. The CDR3 DNA sequence: TGTGCCAGCAGCTTTACTAGGGGCAATGAGCAGTTCTTC.

This clonotype was observed a handful of times. The genes are TRBV6-5 and TRBJ2-5, with D unresolved. The CDR3 length is 16 residues. V was clipped by 1 base and J by 2 bases, with 14 bases between them. CDR1 and CDR2 (germline): MNHEY, SVGAGI. The chain's CDR3 is CASSYLQGIEQETQYF. The CDR3 coding sequence is TGTGCCAGCAGTTACTTACAAGGGATAGAACAAGAGACCCAGTACTTC.

The chain recombines TRBV7-6 with TRBJ2-3; D possibly corresponds to TRBD1 (7 bases). The CDR3 spans 15 residues. CDR1 and CDR2 (germline): SGHVS, FNYEAQ. The V and J ends lost 1 base and 7 bases respectively, with 15 bases between them. CDR3 bases: TGTGCCAGCAGCTTAGTTGCCAGGGGGGATTATACGCAGTATTTT. It specifies CASSLVARGDYTQYF.

In this sample, this clonotype turned up many times. This rearrangement joins TRBV2 to TRBJ1-2, with TRBD1 matching 9 bases. The J segment lost 8 bases and the V segment lost 7 bases, leaving 8 bases of the junction unmatched. Germline V CDR1 and CDR2: SNHLY, FYNNEI. The CDR3 totals 13 residues. CDR3 nucleotides: TGTGCCAGCAAGGGGACAGGGTCCGTCGGCTACACCTTC. The encoded protein is CASKGTGSVGYTF.